One sample yielded the 5 T cell receptor beta chains listed below, sequenced in a study of beta chain features in type 1 diabetes. Whole-study results and caveats: TCRB CDR3 length was moderately but significantly reduced in all four CD4+ subsets of Type 1 diabetes patients.

Reverse transcribing all isolated RNA meant expressed TCRB transcripts were sequenced. The data were produced by immunoSEQ multiplex PCR, yet TCRdb's version contains in-frame clones alone and is incomplete. The table records around 310,000 clones, about 14% of them present only once. Antigen specificity for these receptors is unknown. The sequenced sample consisted of naive CD4+ T cells from blood. These receptors all stem from a woman under 30 with type 1 diabetes.

This clone occurred a few times. The rearrangement links TRBV21-1 to TRBJ1-1; no check of the table's D call, TRBD1, against the DNA was made. TRBV21-1 is reported as a pseudogene. This CDR3 region has 14 residues. CDR3 nucleotides: TGTGCCAGCCTTCAGCGGACAGTTAACACTGAAGCTTTCTTT. It encodes CASLQRTVNTEAFF.

The rearrangement joins TRBV4-2 to TRBJ2-2; 9 nucleotides agree with TRBD1. The CDR3 is made up of 17 amino acids. Trimming removed 0 bases from V and 5 bases from J; junction bases left unmatched: 7. Germline lookup yields CDR1 LGHNA and CDR2 YNFKEQ. In nucleotides, the CDR3 is TGTGCCAGCAGCCAAGAAAGGGACAGGGTTCGGACCGGGGAGCTGTTTTTT. Translation: CASSQERDRVRTGELFF.

This chain links TRBV7-9 with TRBJ1-1, with a tentative D call TRBD1 (5 bases). CDR1 SEHNR and CDR2 FQNEAQ come from the germline V gene (reference sequence). The CDR3 is 15 residues long. V dropped 5 bases and J dropped 0 bases, with 13 bases sitting between them. In nucleotides, the CDR3 is TGTGCCAGCAGCGGGGGACTCCGCTTGAACACTGAAGCTTTCTTT. Protein product: CASSGGLRLNTEAFF.

V usage is TRBV10-3 and J usage is TRBJ2-1, with 8 bases that match TRBD2. V trimming: 7 bases; J trimming: 7 bases; junction bases outside the gene matches: 9. The V gene's germline CDR1 is ENHRY and CDR2 SYGVKD. The CDR3 runs 14 residues. Written as DNA, the CDR3 is TGTGCCATCAATAGCGGGATAGGGGAGAATGAGCAGTTCTTC. Translating gives CAINSGIGENEQFF.

V is TRBV18 and J is TRBJ1-1, with TRBD1 identical over 9 bases. Germline loops: CDR1 KGHSH, CDR2 LQKENI. Unmatched junction bases numbered 6, after V lost 3 bases and J lost 4 bases. The CDR3 totals 15 residues. DNA for the CDR3: TGTGCCAGCTCACCCGGAGGACAGGGGTCCACTGAAGCTTTCTTT. This translates into CASSPGGQGSTEAFF. The whole variable domain, remainder taken from reference TRBV18 and TRBJ1-1, is NAGVMQNPRHLVRRRGQEARLRCSPMKGHSHVYWYRQLPEEGLKFMVYLQKENIIDESGMPKERFSAEFPKEGPSILRIQQVVRGDSAAYFCASSPGGQGSTEAFFGQGTRLTVV.